The 3 T cell receptor beta chains in this list originate from one sample, sequenced in a study of CD8 T cells in ankylosing spondylitis. TCRdb re-derived calls from the 5' RACE reads in MiXCR, one entry per CDR3 protein. The profile shows about 92,000 distinct CDR3 sequences, approximately 9% of them singletons. Sequenced input: blood, either unsorted or a sorted T cell fraction (not recorded which). The source is a male donor with ankylosing spondylitis or in good health (not recorded which).

This clonotype was found a few times. The J gene is TRBJ2-1, the V gene TRBV5-1, with D possibly matching TRBD2 (6 bases). The germline V gene has CDR1 SGHRS and CDR2 YFSETQ. The length of the CDR3 is 18 residues. V was pared by 4 bases and J by 0 bases, with 20 bases between. CDR3 sequence reads: CASSESRAFGSSYNEQFF. DNA of the CDR3: TGCGCCAGCAGCGAGTCGCGCGCCTTCGGGAGCTCCTACAATGAGCAGTTCTTC.

This clonotype was seen at least ten times. The V gene is TRBV20-1, the J gene TRBJ1-1; no clear D. CDR3 length: 14 residues. The V end was cut by 0 bases, the J end by 6 bases, with 14 bases between. Germline CDR1 DFQATT, CDR2 SNEGSKA (reference sequence). DNA for the CDR3: TGCAGTGCTAGAGATTTGGACCCGGGCGCTGAAGCTTTCTTT. This encodes CSARDLDPGAEAFF.

This clonotype has a count of ten or more. This rearrangement joins TRBV2 to TRBJ2-1, with D perhaps matching TRBD2 (6 bases). The germline gives CDR1 SNHLY, CDR2 FYNNEI. This CDR3 spans 15 amino acids. V gave up 9 bases and J gave up 4 bases, with 19 bases separating them. The CDR3: CASLSWDSEYNEQFF. The CDR3 nucleotides are TGTGCCAGTCTGTCATGGGACTCCGAGTACAATGAGCAGTTCTTC.